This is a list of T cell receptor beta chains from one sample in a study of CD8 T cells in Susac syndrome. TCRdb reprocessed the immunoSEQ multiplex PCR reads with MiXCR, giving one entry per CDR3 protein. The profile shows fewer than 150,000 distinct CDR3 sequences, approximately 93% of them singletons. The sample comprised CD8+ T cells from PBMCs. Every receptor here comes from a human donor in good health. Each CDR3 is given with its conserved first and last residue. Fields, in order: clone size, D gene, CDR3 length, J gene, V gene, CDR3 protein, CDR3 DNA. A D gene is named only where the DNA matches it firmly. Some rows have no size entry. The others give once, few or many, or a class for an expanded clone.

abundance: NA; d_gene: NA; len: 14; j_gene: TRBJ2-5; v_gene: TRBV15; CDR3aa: CATSRVRVGETQYF; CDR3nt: TGTGCCACCAGCAGAGTTAGGGTTGGAGAGACCCAGTACTTC
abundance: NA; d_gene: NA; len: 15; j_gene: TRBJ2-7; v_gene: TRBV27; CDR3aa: CASSLGGRGGYEQYF; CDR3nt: TGTGCCAGCAGTTTAGGCGGCAGGGGGGGCTACGAGCAGTACTTC
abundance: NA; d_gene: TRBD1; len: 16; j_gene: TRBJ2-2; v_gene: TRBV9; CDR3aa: CASSVFDRDNTGELFF; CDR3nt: TGTGCCAGCAGCGTATTCGACAGGGATAACACCGGGGAGCTGTTTTTT
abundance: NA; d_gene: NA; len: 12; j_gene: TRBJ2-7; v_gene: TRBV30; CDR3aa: CAWKSLHYEQYF; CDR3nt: TGTGCCTGGAAGAGTCTTCACTACGAGCAGTACTTC
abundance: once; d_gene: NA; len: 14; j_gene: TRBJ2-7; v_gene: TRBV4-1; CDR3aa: CASSQDELTYEQYF; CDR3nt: TGCGCCAGCAGCCAAGATGAACTTACCTACGAGCAGTACTTC
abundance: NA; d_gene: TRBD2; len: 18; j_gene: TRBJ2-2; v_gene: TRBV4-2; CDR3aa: CASSQEIIPGLPTGELFF; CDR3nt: TGTGCCAGCAGCCAAGAGATAATTCCGGGACTACCTACCGGGGAGCTGTTTTTT
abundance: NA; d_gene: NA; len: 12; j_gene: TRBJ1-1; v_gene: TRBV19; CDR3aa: CASSFGNTEAFF; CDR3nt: TGTGCCAGTTCATTTGGGAACACTGAAGCTTTCTTT
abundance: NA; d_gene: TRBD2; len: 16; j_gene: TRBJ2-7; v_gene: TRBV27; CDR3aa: CASSFGLAGVSYEQYF; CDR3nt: TGTGCCAGCAGTTTTGGCCTAGCGGGAGTTTCGTACGAGCAGTACTTC
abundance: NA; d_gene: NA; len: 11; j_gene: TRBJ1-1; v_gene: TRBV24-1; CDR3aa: CATSDSQAAFF; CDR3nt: TGTGCCACCAGTGATTCACAGGCCGCTTTCTTT
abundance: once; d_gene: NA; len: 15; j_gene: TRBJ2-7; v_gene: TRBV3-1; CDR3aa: CASSQDPGISYEQYF; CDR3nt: TGTGCCAGCAGCCAAGACCCAGGTATCTCCTACGAGCAGTACTTC
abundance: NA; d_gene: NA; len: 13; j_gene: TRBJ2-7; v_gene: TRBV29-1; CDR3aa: CSVDGDGIYEQYF; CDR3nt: TGCAGCGTAGACGGCGACGGAATCTACGAGCAGTACTTC
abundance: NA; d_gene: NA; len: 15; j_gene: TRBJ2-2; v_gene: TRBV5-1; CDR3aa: CASSFVGAGTGELFF; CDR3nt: TGCGCCAGCAGCTTCGTGGGCGCAGGCACCGGGGAGCTGTTTTTT
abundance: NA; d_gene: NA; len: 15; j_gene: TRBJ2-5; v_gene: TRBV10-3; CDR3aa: CAIRVLSGGQETQYF; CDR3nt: TGTGCCATCAGAGTGCTTAGCGGAGGCCAAGAGACCCAGTACTTC
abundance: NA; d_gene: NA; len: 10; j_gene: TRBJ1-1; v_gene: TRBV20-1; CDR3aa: CSARDRGAFF; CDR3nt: TGCAGTGCTAGAGACAGGGGAGCTTTCTTT
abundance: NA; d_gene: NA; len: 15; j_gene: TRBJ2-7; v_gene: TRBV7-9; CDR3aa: CASSTTAAEDYEQYF; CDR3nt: TGTGCCAGCAGCACTACCGCGGCTGAAGACTACGAGCAGTACTTC
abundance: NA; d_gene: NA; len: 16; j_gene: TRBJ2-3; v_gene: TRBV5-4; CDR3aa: CASSLTVDPSTDTQYF; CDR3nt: TGTGCCAGCAGCTTGACAGTGGATCCCAGCACAGATACGCAGTATTTT
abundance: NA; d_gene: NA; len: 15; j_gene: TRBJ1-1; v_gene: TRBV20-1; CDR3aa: CSAREGTYRVTEAFF; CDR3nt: TGCAGTGCTAGAGAAGGCACCTACAGGGTCACTGAAGCTTTCTTT
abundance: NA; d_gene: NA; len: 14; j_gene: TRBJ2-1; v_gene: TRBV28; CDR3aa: CASSPRSHDNEQFF; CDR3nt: TGTGCCAGCAGTCCCCGGTCTCACGACAATGAGCAGTTCTTC
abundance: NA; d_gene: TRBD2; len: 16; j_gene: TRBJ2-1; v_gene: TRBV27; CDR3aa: CASSPFSGSSYNEQFF; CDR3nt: TGTGCCAGCAGTCCCTTTAGCGGGAGCTCCTACAATGAGCAGTTCTTC
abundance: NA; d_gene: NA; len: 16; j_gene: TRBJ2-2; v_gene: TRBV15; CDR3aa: CATSRSGAFNTGELFF; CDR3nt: TGTGCCACCAGCAGATCGGGGGCTTTCAACACCGGGGAGCTGTTTTTT
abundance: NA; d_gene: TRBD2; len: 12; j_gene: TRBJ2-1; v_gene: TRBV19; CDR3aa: CASSLGLDEQFF; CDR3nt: TGTGCCAGTAGTCTTGGACTAGATGAGCAGTTCTTC
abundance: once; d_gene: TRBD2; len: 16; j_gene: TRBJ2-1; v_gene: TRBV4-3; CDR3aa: CASSFERLAGGNEQFF; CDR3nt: TGCGCCAGCAGCTTCGAACGGCTAGCGGGAGGCAATGAGCAGTTCTTC
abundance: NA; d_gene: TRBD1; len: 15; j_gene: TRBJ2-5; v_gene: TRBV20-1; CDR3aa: CSARDRQGVQETQYF; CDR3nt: TGCAGTGCTAGAGATCGCCAGGGGGTCCAAGAGACCCAGTACTTC
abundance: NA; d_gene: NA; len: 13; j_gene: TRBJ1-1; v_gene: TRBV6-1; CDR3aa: CASSEGGAGEAFF; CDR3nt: TGTGCCAGCAGTGAAGGTGGGGCGGGAGAAGCTTTCTTT
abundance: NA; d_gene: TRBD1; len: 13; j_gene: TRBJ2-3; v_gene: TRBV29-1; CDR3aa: CSAGDRGVDTQYF; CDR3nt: TGCAGCGCCGGAGACAGGGGGGTAGATACGCAGTATTTT
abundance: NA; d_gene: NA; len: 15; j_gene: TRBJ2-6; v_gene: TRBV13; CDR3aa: CASSFRLPGANVLTF; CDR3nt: TGTGCCAGCAGCTTTCGACTACCGGGGGCCAACGTCCTGACTTTC
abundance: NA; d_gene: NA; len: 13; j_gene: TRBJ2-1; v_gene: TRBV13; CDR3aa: CASSTTRSYEQFF; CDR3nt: TGTGCCAGCAGCACGACTCGGAGTTATGAGCAGTTCTTC
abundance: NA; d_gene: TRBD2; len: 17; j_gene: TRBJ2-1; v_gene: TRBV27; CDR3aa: CASSFTPGLAGKGEQFF; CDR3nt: TGTGCCAGCAGTTTCACCCCCGGCCTAGCGGGTAAGGGTGAGCAGTTCTTC
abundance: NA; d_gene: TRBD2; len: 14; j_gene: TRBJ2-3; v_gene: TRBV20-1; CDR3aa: CSAIGLAGMDTQYF; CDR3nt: TGCAGTGCTATAGGACTAGCGGGAATGGATACGCAGTATTTT
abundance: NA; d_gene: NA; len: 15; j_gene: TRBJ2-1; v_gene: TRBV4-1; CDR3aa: CASSPTKSSYNEQFF; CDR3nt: TGCGCCAGCAGCCCAACAAAGAGCTCCTACAATGAGCAGTTCTTC
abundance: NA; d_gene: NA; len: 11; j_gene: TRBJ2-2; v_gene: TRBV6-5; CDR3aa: CATAGTGELFF; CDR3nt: TGTGCCACCGCCGGGACCGGGGAGCTGTTTTTT
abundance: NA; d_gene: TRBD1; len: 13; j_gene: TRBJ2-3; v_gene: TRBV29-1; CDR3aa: CSVDRGLIDTQYF; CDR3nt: TGCAGCGTGGACAGGGGGCTAATAGATACGCAGTATTTT
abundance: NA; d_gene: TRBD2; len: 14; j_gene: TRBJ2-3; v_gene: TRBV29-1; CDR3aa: CSVEAGGVADTQYF; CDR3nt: TGCAGCGTTGAAGCGGGGGGTGTGGCAGATACGCAGTATTTT
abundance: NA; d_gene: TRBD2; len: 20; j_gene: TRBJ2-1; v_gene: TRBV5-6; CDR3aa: CASSSEVRLAGGRSYNEQFF; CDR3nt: TGTGCCAGCAGCTCGGAGGTTCGACTAGCGGGAGGGCGCTCCTACAATGAGCAGTTCTTC
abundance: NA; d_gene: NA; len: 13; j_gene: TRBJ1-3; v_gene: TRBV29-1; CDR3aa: CSVGGAYGNTIYF; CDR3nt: TGCAGCGTTGGGGGCGCATATGGAAACACCATATATTTT